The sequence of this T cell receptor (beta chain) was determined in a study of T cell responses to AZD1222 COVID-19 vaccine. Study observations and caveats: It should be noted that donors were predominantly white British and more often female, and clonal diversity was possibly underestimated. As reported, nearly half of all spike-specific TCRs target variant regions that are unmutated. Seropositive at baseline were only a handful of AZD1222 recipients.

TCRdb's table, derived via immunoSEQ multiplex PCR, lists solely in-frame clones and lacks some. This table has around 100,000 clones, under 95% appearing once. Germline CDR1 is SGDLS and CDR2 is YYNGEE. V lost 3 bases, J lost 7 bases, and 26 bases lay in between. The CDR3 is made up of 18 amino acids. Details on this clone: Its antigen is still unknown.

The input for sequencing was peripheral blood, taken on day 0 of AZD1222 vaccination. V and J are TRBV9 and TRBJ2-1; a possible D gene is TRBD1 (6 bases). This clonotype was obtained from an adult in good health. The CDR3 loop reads CASSAKGIGGQQGNEQFF. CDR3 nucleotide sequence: TGTGCCAGCAGCGCAAAAGGGATTGGTGGACAGCAAGGGAATGAGCAGTTCTTC.